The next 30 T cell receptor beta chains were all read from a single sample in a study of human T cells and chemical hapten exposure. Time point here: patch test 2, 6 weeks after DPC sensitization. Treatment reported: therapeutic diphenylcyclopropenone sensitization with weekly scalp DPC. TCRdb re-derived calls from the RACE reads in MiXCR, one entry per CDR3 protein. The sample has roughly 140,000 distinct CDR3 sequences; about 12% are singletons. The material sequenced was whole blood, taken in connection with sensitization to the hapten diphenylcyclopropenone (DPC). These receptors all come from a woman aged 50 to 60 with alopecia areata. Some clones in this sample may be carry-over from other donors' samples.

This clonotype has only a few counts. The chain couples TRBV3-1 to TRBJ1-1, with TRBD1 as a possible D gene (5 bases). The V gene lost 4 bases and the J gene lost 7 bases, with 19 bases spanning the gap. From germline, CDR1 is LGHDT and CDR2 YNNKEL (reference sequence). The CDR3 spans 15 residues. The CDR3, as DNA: TGTGCCAGCAGCCTCCCTGAGGGGCCTGGGTATGAAGCTTTCTTT. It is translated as CASSLPEGPGYEAFF.

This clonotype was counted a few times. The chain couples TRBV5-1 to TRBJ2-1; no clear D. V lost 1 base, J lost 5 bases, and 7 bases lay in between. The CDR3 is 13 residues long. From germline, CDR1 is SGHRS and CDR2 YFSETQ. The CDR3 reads CASSLNLDNEQFF. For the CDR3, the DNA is TGCGCCAGCAGCTTGAATTTGGACAATGAGCAGTTCTTC.

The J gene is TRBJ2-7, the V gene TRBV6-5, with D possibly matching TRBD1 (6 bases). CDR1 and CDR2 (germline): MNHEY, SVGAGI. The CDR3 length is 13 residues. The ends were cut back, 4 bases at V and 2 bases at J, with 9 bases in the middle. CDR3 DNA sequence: TGTGCCAGCAGTTCTCCAGGGGCCTACGAGCAGTACTTC. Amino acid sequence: CASSSPGAYEQYF.

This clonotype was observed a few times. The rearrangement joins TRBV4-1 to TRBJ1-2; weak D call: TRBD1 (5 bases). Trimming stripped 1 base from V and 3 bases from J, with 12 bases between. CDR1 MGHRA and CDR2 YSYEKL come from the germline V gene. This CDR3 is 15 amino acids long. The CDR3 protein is CASSQGDAGHYGYTF. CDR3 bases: TGCGCCAGCAGCCAAGGGGACGCTGGACACTATGGCTACACCTTC.

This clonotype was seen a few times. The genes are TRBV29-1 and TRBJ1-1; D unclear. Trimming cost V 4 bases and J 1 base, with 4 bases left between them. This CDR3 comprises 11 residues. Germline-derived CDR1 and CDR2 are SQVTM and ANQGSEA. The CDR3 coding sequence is TGCAGCGTTGTATGGAACACTGAAGCTTTCTTT. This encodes CSVVWNTEAFF.

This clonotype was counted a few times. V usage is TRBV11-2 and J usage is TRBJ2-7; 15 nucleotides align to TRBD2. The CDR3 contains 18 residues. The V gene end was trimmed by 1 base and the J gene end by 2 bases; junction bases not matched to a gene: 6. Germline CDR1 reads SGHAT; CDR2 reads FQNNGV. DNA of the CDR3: TGTGCCAGCAGCTTAGTAGGACTAGCGGGAGGGCCGCCCTACGAGCAGTACTTC. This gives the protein CASSLVGLAGGPPYEQYF. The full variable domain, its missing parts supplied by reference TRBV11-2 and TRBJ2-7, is EAGVAQSPRYKIIEKRQSVAFWCNPISGHATLYWYQQILGQGPKLLIQFQNNGVVDDSQLPKDRFSAERLKGVDSTLKIQPAKLEDSAVYLCASSLVGLAGGPPYEQYFGPGTRLTVT.

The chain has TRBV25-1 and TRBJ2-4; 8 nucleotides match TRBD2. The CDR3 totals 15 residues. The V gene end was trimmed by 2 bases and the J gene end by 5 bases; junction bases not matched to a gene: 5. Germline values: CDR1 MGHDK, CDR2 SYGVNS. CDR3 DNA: TGTGCCAGCAGTGAAGCCGGGACTAGAGAAAACATTCAGTACTTC. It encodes CASSEAGTRENIQYF.

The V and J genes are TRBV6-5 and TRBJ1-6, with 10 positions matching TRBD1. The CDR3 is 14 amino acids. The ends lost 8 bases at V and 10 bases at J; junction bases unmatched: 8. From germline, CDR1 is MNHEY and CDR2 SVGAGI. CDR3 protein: CASGRDRGISPLHF. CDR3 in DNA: TGTGCCAGCGGGAGGGACAGGGGAATCTCACCCCTCCACTTT.

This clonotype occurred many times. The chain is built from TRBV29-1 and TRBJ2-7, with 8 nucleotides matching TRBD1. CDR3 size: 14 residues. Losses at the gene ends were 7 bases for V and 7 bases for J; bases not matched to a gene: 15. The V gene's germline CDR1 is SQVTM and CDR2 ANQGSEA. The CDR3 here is CSAQTGTGGREQYF. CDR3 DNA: TGCAGCGCTCAGACCGGGACAGGAGGAAGGGAGCAGTACTTC.

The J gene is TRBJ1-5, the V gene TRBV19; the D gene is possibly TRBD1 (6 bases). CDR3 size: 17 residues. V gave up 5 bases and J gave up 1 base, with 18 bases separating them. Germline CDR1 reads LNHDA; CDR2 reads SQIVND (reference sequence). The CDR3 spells CASSFTGSRKSNQPQHF. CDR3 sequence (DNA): TGTGCCAGTAGTTTCACAGGGTCGAGGAAAAGCAATCAGCCCCAGCATTTT.

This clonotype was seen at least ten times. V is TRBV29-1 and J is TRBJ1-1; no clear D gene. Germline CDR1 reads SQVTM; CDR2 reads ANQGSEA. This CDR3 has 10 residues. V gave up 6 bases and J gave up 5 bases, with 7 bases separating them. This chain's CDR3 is CSVAGTEAFF. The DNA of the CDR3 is TGCAGCGTGGCGGGGACTGAAGCTTTCTTT.

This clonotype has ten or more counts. The chain's CDR3 is CASSPPRERPSYNEQFF. CDR3 DNA: TGTGCCAGCAGCCCACCTCGGGAGCGGCCATCCTACAATGAGCAGTTCTTC. The chain combines TRBV14 with TRBJ2-1, with D possibly TRBD2 on 6 matching bases. Germline loops: CDR1 SGHDN, CDR2 FVKESK. The CDR3 consists of 17 residues. Trimming stripped 4 bases from V and 1 base from J, with 17 bases between. Full variable domain (rest looked up from reference TRBV14 and TRBJ2-1): EAGVTQFPSHSVIEKGQTVTLRCDPISGHDNLYWYRRVMGKEIKFLLHFVKESKQDESGMPNNRFLAERTGGTYSTLKVQPAELEDSGVYFCASSPPRERPSYNEQFFGPGTRLTVL.

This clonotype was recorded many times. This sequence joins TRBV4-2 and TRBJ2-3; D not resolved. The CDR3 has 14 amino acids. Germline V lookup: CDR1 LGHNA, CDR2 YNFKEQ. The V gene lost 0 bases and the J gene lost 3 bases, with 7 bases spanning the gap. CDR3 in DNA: TGTGCCAGCAGCCAAGATAGAGCGACAGATACGCAGTATTTT. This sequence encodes CASSQDRATDTQYF.

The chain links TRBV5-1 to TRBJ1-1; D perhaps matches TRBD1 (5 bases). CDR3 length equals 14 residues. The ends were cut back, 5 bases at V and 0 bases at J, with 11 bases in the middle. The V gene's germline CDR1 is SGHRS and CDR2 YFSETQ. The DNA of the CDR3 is TGCGCCAGCAGAGAGGGGACCATGAACACTGAAGCTTTCTTT. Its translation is CASREGTMNTEAFF.

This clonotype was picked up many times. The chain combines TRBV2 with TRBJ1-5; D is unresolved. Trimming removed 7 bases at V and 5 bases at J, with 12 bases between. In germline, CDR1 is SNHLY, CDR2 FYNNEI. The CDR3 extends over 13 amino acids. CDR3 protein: CASTAGGYQPQHF. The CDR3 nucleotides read TGTGCCAGCACTGCAGGAGGGTATCAGCCCCAGCATTTT.

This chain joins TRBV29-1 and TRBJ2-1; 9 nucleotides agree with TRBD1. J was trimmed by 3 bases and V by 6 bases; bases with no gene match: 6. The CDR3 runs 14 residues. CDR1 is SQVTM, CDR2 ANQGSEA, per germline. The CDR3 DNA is TGCAGCGTGAAGGGACAGGGTAACTACAATGAGCAGTTCTTC. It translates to CSVKGQGNYNEQFF.

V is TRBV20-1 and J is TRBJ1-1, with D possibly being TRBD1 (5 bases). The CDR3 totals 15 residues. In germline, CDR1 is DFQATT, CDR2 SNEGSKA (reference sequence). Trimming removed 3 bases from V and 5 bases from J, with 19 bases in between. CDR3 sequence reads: CSASVRQRTRTEAFF. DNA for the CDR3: TGCAGTGCTAGCGTGAGACAGCGGACGAGGACTGAAGCTTTCTTT.

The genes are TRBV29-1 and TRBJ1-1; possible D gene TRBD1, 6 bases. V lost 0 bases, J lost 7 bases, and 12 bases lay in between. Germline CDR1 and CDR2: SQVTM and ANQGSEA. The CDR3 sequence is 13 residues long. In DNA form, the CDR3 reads TGCAGCGTTGAAGAGACAGGTCCCCTTGAAGCTTTCTTT. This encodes CSVEETGPLEAFF.

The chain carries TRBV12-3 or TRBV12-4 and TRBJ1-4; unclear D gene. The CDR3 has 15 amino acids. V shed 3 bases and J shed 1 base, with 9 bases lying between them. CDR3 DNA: TGTGCCAGCAGTTTTTCAGAGCAAACTAATGAAAAACTGTTTTTT. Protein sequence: CASSFSEQTNEKLFF.

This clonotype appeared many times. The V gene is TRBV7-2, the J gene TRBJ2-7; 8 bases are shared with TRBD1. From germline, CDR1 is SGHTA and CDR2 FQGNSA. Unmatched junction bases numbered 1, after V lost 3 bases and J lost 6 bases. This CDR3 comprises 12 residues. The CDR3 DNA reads TGTGCCAGCAGCTTGGACAGGGCCGAGCAGTACTTC. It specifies CASSLDRAEQYF.

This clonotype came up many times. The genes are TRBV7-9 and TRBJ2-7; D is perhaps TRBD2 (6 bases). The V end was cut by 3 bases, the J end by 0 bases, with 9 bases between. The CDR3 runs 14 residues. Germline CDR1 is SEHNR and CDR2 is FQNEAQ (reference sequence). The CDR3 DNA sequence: TGTGCCAGCAGCTTGGGACTCCACTCCTACGAGCAGTACTTC. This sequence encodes CASSLGLHSYEQYF.

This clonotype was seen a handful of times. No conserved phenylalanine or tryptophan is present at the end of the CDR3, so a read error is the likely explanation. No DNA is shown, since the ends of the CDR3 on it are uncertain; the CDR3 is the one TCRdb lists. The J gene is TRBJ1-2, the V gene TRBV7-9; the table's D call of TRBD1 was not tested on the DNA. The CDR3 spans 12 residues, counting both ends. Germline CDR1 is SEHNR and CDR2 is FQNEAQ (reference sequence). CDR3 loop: CASSRGDGPTEV.

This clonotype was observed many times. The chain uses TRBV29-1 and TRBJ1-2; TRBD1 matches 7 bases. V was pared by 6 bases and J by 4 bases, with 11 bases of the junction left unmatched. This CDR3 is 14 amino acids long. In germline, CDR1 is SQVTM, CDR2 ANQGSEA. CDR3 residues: CSVGQPQRGYGYTF. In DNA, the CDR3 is TGCAGCGTGGGACAGCCTCAGCGAGGCTATGGCTACACCTTC.

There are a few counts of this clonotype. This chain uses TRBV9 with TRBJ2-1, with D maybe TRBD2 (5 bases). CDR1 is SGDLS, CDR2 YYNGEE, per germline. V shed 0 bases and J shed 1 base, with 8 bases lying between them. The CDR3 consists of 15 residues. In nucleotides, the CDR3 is TGTGCCAGCAGCGTAGCGGGGTTGTCCTACAATGAGCAGTTCTTC. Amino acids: CASSVAGLSYNEQFF.

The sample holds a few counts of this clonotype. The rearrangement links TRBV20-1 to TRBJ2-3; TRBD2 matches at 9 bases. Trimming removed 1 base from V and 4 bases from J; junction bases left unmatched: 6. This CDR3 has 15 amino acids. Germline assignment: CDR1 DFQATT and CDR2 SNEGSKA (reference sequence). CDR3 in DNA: TGCAGTGCTAGAGTAATAGCGGGAGCACCAGATACGCAGTATTTT. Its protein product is CSARVIAGAPDTQYF.

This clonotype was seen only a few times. The chain's CDR3 is CASSLTTGVEETQYF. The CDR3 DNA reads as TGCGCCAGCAGCTTAACGACAGGGGTCGAAGAGACCCAGTACTTC. V and J are TRBV5-1 and TRBJ2-5; 8 bases line up with TRBD1. This CDR3 has 15 amino acids. Germline CDR1 SGHRS, CDR2 YFSETQ. V was clipped by 2 bases and J by 3 bases; unmatched bases: 6.

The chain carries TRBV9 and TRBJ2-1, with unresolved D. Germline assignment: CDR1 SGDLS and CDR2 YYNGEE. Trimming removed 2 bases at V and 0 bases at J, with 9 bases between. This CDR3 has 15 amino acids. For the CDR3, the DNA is TGTGCCAGCAGCGTTGGTCTACCCTCCTACAATGAGCAGTTCTTC. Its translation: CASSVGLPSYNEQFF.

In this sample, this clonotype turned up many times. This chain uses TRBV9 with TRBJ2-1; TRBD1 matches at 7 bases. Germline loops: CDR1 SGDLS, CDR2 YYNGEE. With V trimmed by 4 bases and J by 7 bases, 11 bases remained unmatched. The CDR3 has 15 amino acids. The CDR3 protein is CASSPDPTGINEQFF. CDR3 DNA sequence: TGTGCCAGCAGCCCAGACCCGACAGGGATTAATGAGCAGTTCTTC.

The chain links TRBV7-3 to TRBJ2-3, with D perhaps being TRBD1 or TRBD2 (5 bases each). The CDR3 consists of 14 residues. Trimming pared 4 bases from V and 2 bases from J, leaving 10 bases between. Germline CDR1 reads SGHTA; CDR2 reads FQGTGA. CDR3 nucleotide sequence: TGTGCCAGCAGCTCCACCGGGGCCACAGATACGCAGTATTTT. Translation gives CASSSTGATDTQYF.

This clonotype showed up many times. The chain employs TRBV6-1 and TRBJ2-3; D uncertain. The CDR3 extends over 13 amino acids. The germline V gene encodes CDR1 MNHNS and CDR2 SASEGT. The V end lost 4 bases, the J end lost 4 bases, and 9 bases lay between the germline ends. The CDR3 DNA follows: TGTGCCAGCAGTGTGGACCGTGCAGATACGCAGTATTTT. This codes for CASSVDRADTQYF.